Given below is one T cell receptor (beta chain) in context. Antigen specificity is unknown. The data stem from a study of a mutant IDH1 vaccine in newly diagnosed glioma. Time point described: week 5, during vaccination. All doses held 300 ug of mutant IDH1 20-mer peptide, with topical imiquimod. Produced via immunoSEQ multiplex PCR; TCRdb's table is partial and in-frame only. The data hold tens of thousands of clones, with about 77% observed a single time. The CDR3 is 17 amino acids. The germline V gene has CDR1 SGHDT and CDR2 YYEEEE. V was pared by 1 base and J by 7 bases, with 15 bases of the junction left unmatched.

The genes are TRBV5-6 and TRBJ1-1; 8 bases match TRBD1. The sequenced sample was PBMCs, obtained from a glioma patient whose treatment included an IDH1 peptide vaccine. The sequence came from a woman aged 40 to 55 with glioma. The CDR3 protein is CASSLSQGRGQRSEAFF. CDR3 bases: TGTGCCAGCAGCTTGTCCCAAGGCAGGGGGCAGAGGAGTGAAGCTTTCTTT.